The clone carrying this T cell receptor (beta chain) has at least ten counts. The data derive from a study of quantifying T cell responses using KT2 cells. Study background: TCR alpha and beta constant-region primers primed reverse transcription of RNA.

A single-stranded UMI oligo with SP2 sequence was ligated to cDNA 3' ends. An equimolar mix of RC1.1 and RC1.2 primed the beta chain across TRBC1 and TRBC2. Separate processing of TCR alpha and beta chains began at the second PCR. TCRdb recomputed calls from the UMI-ligation and nested PCR reads with MiXCR, one row per CDR3 protein. The sample contains 30,000 or so distinct CDR3 sequences, more than 7% of which appear only once. Germline assignment: CDR1 SGHTA and CDR2 FQGNSA. The CDR3 sequence is 16 residues long. Trimming stripped 5 bases from V and 0 bases from J, with 14 bases between. The sequenced material came from PBMCs spiked with cells of the T cell clone KT2. J is TRBJ2-1 and V is TRBV7-2; D is ambiguous. This clonotype was sampled from a human donor. This CDR3 reads CASSPDAQVSYNEQFF. The DNA for the CDR3 is TGTGCCAGCAGCCCTGACGCGCAGGTCTCCTACAATGAGCAGTTCTTC.